These 18 T cell receptor beta chains share one sample of origin, sequenced in a study of blood T cell repertoires in COVID-19. Some clones are missing from TCRdb's copy, which holds only in-frame ones; the method was immunoSEQ multiplex PCR. The table lists 140,000 to 150,000 clones, approximately 80% of them singletons. Sequencing was done on a sample of peripheral blood. The receptors were sampled from a woman aged 45-65 years with acute or convalescent COVID-19.

V and J are TRBV6-5 and TRBJ2-1; 11 bases line up with TRBD2. This CDR3 is 15 amino acids long. The V gene end was trimmed by 5 bases and the J gene end by 7 bases; junction bases not matched to a gene: 7. Per germline, CDR1 MNHEY and CDR2 SVGAGI. This chain's CDR3 is CASSKPGLAANEQFF. DNA of the CDR3: TGTGCCAGCAGTAAACCGGGACTAGCGGCTAATGAGCAGTTCTTC.

The chain uses TRBV28 and TRBJ2-2; D perhaps matches TRBD1 (5 bases). Germline CDR1 and CDR2: MDHEN and SYDVKM. The V end lost 5 bases, the J end lost 6 bases, and 19 bases lay between the germline ends. This CDR3 is built from 16 residues. This chain's CDR3 is CASSRRQHAGAGELFF. CDR3 nucleotides: TGTGCCAGCAGTCGTCGACAGCACGCTGGGGCCGGGGAGCTGTTTTTT.

This chain joins TRBV6-1 and TRBJ1-1; 7 nucleotides align to TRBD1. CDR1 and CDR2 (germline): MNHNS, SASEGT. The CDR3 consists of 18 residues. V lost 0 bases to trimming and J lost 3 bases; unmatched junction nucleotides: 13. The CDR3 region has the DNA TGTGCCAGCAGTGAAGCGCAGGGACAGCTTCCTCGGCACACTGAAGCTTTCTTT. Translation gives CASSEAQGQLPRHTEAFF.

The rearrangement links TRBV19 to TRBJ2-5, with D unclear. The CDR3 is 13 residues long. The germline gives CDR1 LNHDA, CDR2 SQIVND (reference sequence). The V end lost 4 bases, the J end lost 3 bases, and 9 bases lay between the germline ends. The CDR3 is CASSTAEKETQYF. The CDR3 nucleotides read TGTGCCAGTAGTACGGCGGAGAAAGAGACCCAGTACTTC. The variable domain in full, with the rest retrieved from reference TRBV19 and TRBJ2-5, is DGGITQSPKYLFRKEGQNVTLSCEQNLNHDAMYWYRQDPGQGLRLIYYSQIVNDFQKGDIAEGYSVSREKKESFPLTVTSAQKNPTAFYLCASSTAEKETQYFGPGTRLLVL.

The V gene is TRBV27, the J gene TRBJ1-6, with a possible D match to TRBD1 (6 bases). The ends were cut back, 2 bases at V and 3 bases at J, with 11 bases in the middle. The CDR3 length is 16 residues. Germline V gene data show CDR1 as MNHEY and CDR2 as SMNVEV (reference sequence). The CDR3 sequence: CASSLQPGHYNSPLHF. The CDR3 DNA reads TGTGCCAGCAGTTTACAACCGGGACACTATAATTCACCCCTCCACTTT.

The gene calls are TRBV10-3 and TRBJ2-1; the match to TRBD1 covers 10 bases. The CDR3 spans 14 residues. Losses at the gene ends were 6 bases for V and 9 bases for J; bases not matched to a gene: 8. The germline CDR1 and CDR2 sequences are ENHRY and SYGVKD. CDR3: CAISLGQGFAEQFF. The CDR3 bases are TGTGCCATCAGCCTGGGACAGGGGTTTGCTGAGCAGTTCTTC.

This chain uses TRBV2 with TRBJ2-2; D might be TRBD2 (6 bases). The CDR3 is 13 residues long. Germline CDR1 SNHLY, CDR2 FYNNEI. V was pared by 9 bases and J by 6 bases, with 14 bases between. The CDR3 spells CARRIGRSGELFF. The CDR3 DNA reads TGTGCCAGGAGAATAGGGAGGTCCGGGGAGCTGTTTTTT.

This chain links TRBV3-1 (or the pseudogene TRBV3-2) with TRBJ1-2; 9 nucleotides agree with TRBD1. The trim removed 4 bases at V and 5 bases at J, leaving 2 bases unmatched. Germline CDR1 LGHDT, CDR2 YNNKEL (reference sequence). This CDR3 is built from 13 residues. The CDR3 reads CASSPDRGYGYTF. The DNA of the CDR3 is TGTGCCAGCAGCCCAGACAGGGGGTATGGCTACACCTTC.

The chain carries TRBV6-2 or TRBV6-3 and TRBJ2-1, with 10 bases fitting TRBD2. J gave up 10 bases and V 5 bases, and 14 bases lay outside the gene matches. Germline V gives CDR1 MNHEY, CDR2 SVGEGT. CDR3 length: 16 amino acids. For the CDR3, the DNA is TGTGCCAGCAGTGACCGTGAGGGAGCGGGGGGGCGGGAGCAGTTCTTC. Protein product: CASSDREGAGGREQFF.

This clone has ten or more counts. The rearrangement links TRBV3-1 (or the pseudogene TRBV3-2) to TRBJ2-7, with 7 bases matching TRBD1. CDR3 length: 16 amino acids. V lost 0 bases, J lost 0 bases, and 5 bases stayed unmatched. Per germline, CDR1 LGHDT and CDR2 YNNKEL (reference sequence). The CDR3 bases are TGTGCCAGCAGCCAAGATCCCCGGGACAGCTCCTACGAGCAGTACTTC. It is translated as CASSQDPRDSSYEQYF.

This clone was picked up one time. CDR3 nucleotide sequence: TGTGCCAGCAGCTTAACCCAGCAAGAGACCCAGTACTTC. Protein: CASSLTQQETQYF. The J gene is TRBJ2-5, the V gene TRBV7-2; no definite D call. Trimming pared 2 bases from V and 2 bases from J, leaving 6 bases between. Germline assignment: CDR1 SGHTA and CDR2 FQGNSA. CDR3 length: 13 amino acids.

CDR3 loop: CSATGSYYEQYF. Here the CDR3 DNA reads TGCAGCGCCACCGGGAGCTACTACGAGCAGTACTTC. The rearrangement links TRBV29-1 to TRBJ2-7; D possibly corresponds to TRBD2 (6 bases). There are 12 residues in the CDR3. Trimming cost V 7 bases and J 3 bases, with 13 bases left between them. Germline-derived CDR1 and CDR2 are SQVTM and ANQGSEA.

The V and J genes are TRBV9 and TRBJ2-3, with 10 positions matching TRBD1. The germline CDR1 and CDR2 sequences are SGDLS and YYNGEE. After removal of 0 bases from V and 3 bases from J, the junction contained 4 bases not matched to a gene. This CDR3 region has 16 residues. The CDR3 is CASSVGGDRGTDTQYF. For the CDR3, the DNA is TGTGCCAGCAGCGTAGGGGGGGACAGGGGAACAGATACGCAGTATTTT.

V and J are TRBV2 and TRBJ2-2, with 7 bases matching TRBD2. The V gene end was trimmed by 4 bases and the J gene end by 1 base; junction bases not matched to a gene: 9. The CDR3 loop spans 17 amino acids. CDR1 SNHLY and CDR2 FYNNEI come from the germline V gene. The CDR3 sequence is CASSALLGGGNTGELFF. The CDR3 region has the DNA TGTGCCAGCAGTGCACTACTGGGCGGGGGGAACACCGGGGAGCTGTTTTTT.

The chain links TRBV7-3 to TRBJ1-6; 7 bases fit TRBD1. The V gene's germline CDR1 is SGHTA and CDR2 FQGTGA. V was clipped by 5 bases and J by 7 bases; unmatched bases: 8. This CDR3 spans 15 amino acids. Written as DNA, the CDR3 is TGTGCCAGCAGCAGAGACAGGGCTTCGAATTCACCCCTCCACTTT. This encodes CASSRDRASNSPLHF.

The rearrangement links TRBV4-1 to TRBJ2-7; tentatively, D is TRBD1 (6 bases). This CDR3 is 15 amino acids long. Germline CDR1 reads MGHRA; CDR2 reads YSYEKL. The germline V and J ends were trimmed by 0 bases and 4 bases, with 13 bases remaining between them. CDR3 nucleotide sequence: TGCGCCAGCAGCCAAGAACTTCCAGGGGTTTACGAGCAGTACTTC. Protein: CASSQELPGVYEQYF.

This rearrangement joins TRBV11-2 to TRBJ2-5; possibly TRBD1 for D (6 bases). Germline V CDR1 and CDR2: SGHAT, FQNNGV. CDR3 length equals 15 residues. The V end was cut by 1 base, the J end by 2 bases, with 11 bases between. CDR3 sequence (DNA): TGTGCCAGCAGCTTAGGGGGCAGGGGTCAAGAGACCCAGTACTTC. Its protein is CASSLGGRGQETQYF.

This clone was seen only a few times. The chain employs TRBV4-2 and TRBJ1-1; D is ambiguous. The CDR3 is 15 residues long. V was clipped by 3 bases and J by 3 bases, with 14 bases between them. The germline V gene encodes CDR1 LGHNA and CDR2 YNFKEQ. For the CDR3, the DNA is TGTGCCAGCAGCCAGGAGGTGGCAGGCTACACTGAAGCTTTCTTT. It encodes CASSQEVAGYTEAFF.